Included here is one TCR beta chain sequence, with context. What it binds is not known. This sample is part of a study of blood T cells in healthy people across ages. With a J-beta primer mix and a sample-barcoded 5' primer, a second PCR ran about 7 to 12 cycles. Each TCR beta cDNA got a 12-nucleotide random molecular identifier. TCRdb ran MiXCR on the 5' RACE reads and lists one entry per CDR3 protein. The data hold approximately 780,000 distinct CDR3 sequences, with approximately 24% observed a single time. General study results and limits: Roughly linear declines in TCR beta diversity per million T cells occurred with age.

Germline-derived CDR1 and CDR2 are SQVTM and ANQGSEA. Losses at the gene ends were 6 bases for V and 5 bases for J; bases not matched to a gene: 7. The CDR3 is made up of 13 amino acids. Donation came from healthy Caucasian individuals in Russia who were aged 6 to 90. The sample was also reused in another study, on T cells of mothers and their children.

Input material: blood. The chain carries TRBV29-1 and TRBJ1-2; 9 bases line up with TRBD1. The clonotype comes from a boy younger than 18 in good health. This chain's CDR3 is CSVSHRGQYGYTF. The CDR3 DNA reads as TGCAGCGTGAGTCACAGGGGGCAATATGGCTACACCTTC.